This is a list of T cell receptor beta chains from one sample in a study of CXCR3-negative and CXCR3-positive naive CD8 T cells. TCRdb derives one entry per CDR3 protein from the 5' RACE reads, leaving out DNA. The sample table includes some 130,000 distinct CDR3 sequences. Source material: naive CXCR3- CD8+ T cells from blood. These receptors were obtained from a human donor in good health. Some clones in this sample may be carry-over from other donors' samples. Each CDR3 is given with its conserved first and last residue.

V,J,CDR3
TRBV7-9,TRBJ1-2,CASSATTGVDGYTF
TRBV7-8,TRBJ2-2,CASGREDTGELFF
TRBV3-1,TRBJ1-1,CASSQGWPPNTEAFF
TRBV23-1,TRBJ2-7,CARGQGDESYEQYF
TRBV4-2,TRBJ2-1,CASSQPPGGLFNEQFF
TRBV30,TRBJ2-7,CAGTDSSYEQYF
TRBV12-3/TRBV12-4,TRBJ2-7,CASSFKVDEQYF
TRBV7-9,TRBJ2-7,CASSLVGRAYEQYF
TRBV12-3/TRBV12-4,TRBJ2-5,CASSPLGQGGETQYF
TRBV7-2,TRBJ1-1,CASSSGLRTEAFF
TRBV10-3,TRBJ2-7,CAISDKVGGEAEQYF
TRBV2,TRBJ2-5,CASSETRLAWETQYF
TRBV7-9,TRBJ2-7,CASSLKGGAYEQYF
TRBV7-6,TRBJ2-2,CASSFPTSGGAPGELFF
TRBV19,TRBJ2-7,CASRPGQTYEQYF
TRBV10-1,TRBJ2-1,CASSPGSGGRNEQFF
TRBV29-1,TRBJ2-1,CSVEVLSGEQFF
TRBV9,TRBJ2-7,CASSETPSSYEQYF
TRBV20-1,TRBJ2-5,CSARALQETIFGETQYF
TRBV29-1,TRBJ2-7,CSVGHLSYEQYF
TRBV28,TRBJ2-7,CASRWSPRTGSISYEQYF
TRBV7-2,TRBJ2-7,CASSFSGTAYEQYF
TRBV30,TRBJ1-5,CAWSVPQGINKPQHF
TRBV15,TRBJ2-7,CATSRGATTGIYEQYF
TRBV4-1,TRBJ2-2,CASSHRTTRGVTGELFF
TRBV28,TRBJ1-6,CASSYSLRENSPLHF
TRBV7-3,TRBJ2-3,CASSLTSGRWTDTQYF
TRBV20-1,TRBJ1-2,CSARTTQQDYGYTF